This TCR beta chain was sequenced for a study of T cell responses to AZD1222 COVID-19 vaccine. Overall study context: Recipients boosted at about 4 weeks or about 12 weeks are pooled.

Sequenced by immunoSEQ multiplex PCR; TCRdb stores in-frame clones only, minus some. This table has about 130,000 clones, 70% to 90% appearing once. As concerns this clone: The antigen remains unidentified.

This CDR3 has 13 residues. Germline V gene lookup returns CDR1 SNHLY and CDR2 FYNNEI. Trimming pared 6 bases from V and 3 bases from J, leaving 12 bases between. Study outcomes and limitations: The donor group comprised mostly white British people and more females; the analysis possibly underestimated clonal diversity. Nearly half of unique spike-specific TCRs reportedly avoided B.1.351 and B.1.1.7 mutated regions. Rises in breadth and depth of Spike-specific TCRs came after two AZD1222 doses.

Sequences were derived from peripheral blood, sampled on day 0 of AZD1222 vaccination. The sequence was obtained from an adult in good health. This sequence joins TRBV2 and TRBJ2-7; a weak D match, TRBD2 (6 bases). CDR3 in amino acids: CASSPAEGYEQYF. CDR3 DNA: TGTGCCAGCAGCCCGGCGGAGGGCTACGAGCAGTACTTC.